This is a list of T cell receptor beta chains from one sample in a study of OX40 agonist ivuxolimab in advanced cancers. Sequenced by immunoSEQ multiplex PCR; TCRdb stores in-frame clones only, minus some. The sample lists approximately 26,000 clones; approximately 91% were seen once. The source material was CD4+ or CD8+ T cells sorted from blood, sampled in a trial of the OX40 agonist ivuxolimab. The receptors originated from an adult with an advanced solid tumor such as melanoma, head and neck, liver or kidney cancer. CDR3s leave out the opening cysteine and the closing phenylalanine or tryptophan. The D gene is left open where the match is weak.

TRBV15,TRBD1,ATSITSGQLTDTQY
TRBV4-2,TRBD1,ASSQDPGTGGEKLF
TRBV21-1,NA,ASSNGCSSYEQY
TRBV7-2,TRBD2,ASTSSGGEYNEQF
TRBV2,NA,ASRGLEQY
TRBV7-2,TRBD1,ASSWDSRTDTQY
TRBV5-1,NA,ASSRQPSNTEAF
TRBV14,NA,ASSRSYEQY
TRBV2,TRBD1,ASSRNTGGRNTIY
TRBV30,NA,ACRSSYNSPLH
TRBV2,TRBD2,ASSEEVRESKQF
TRBV5-1,NA,ASSLAEGPGQPQH
TRBV10-3,TRBD1,AISENTGAESEQF
TRBV9,NA,ASSAEGDGYT
TRBV6-7,NA,ASRSGTHNEQF
TRBV5-5,TRBD1,ASSLERTGVGNTIY
TRBV7-3,TRBD1,ASSSGQGAGTEAF
TRBV29-1,TRBD2,SVAASGGAHTGELF
TRBV5-1,TRBD1,ASSSEQGAYEQY
TRBV6-5,TRBD1,ASRGTGPYNEQF
TRBV19,NA,ASSPQGGETQY
TRBV5-5,TRBD1,ASSGGQAYEQY
TRBV21-1,NA,ARPTGSNTGELF
TRBV28,TRBD1,ASSPDRGRLTEAF
TRBV15,NA,ATSSPGTVLWRGYT
TRBV5-6,NA,ASSLISGETQY
TRBV19,TRBD1,ASSATGGKLSEQY
TRBV18,NA,ASSRSPGEQSYNEQF
TRBV7-2,NA,ASSFRTSTGKLF
TRBV28,TRBD1,ASSLKGQGQSIQY
TRBV10-1,TRBD1,ASSETQGASQY
TRBV6-6,NA,ASSYGGNTIY
TRBV7-9,NA,ASSLQRTSHEQF
TRBV14,NA,ASSRRDRGGFGGYT
TRBV4-2,TRBD2,ASSLSGTSGPYEQY
TRBV2,TRBD1,ASSRQGSETQY
TRBV11-2,TRBD1,ASSKQGHNEQF
TRBV5-4,TRBD1,ASREDRGTYNEQF
TRBV7-9,NA,ASSLPGLLGYNEQF
TRBV7-6,NA,ASSLSGVSGNTIY
TRBV9,NA,ASSVEGGRTEAF
TRBV2,TRBD1,ASTTGPGQWADTQY
TRBV14,TRBD1,ASSQGTGALYGYT
TRBV6-1,NA,ASSEALRAYGSSYEQY
TRBV20-1,NA,SAPTFGGYT
TRBV27,NA,ASSFLAVGGPSFNEQF